This T cell receptor (beta chain) was sequenced for a study of control samples from healthy donors and cancer patients. This clone was seen only a few times. Assay: immunoSEQ multiplex PCR; the TCRdb copy retains only in-frame clones and omits some. This sample has 15,000 to 18,000 clones; about 90% occur once, and the top ten carry more than 9%. Sequenced input: PBMCs. The sequence derives from a woman between 65 and 79 years old with colorectal cancer.

CDR3 residues: CASRDSRGWNSPLHF. Written as DNA, the CDR3 is TGTGCCAGCCGGGACAGCCGTGGGTGGAATTCACCCCTCCACTTT. The chain carries TRBV11-3 and TRBJ1-6; TRBD1 matches 7 bases. Germline V gene lookup returns CDR1 SGHNT and CDR2 YENEEA. The CDR3 has 15 amino acids. With 8 bases clipped from V and 7 bases from J, the junction kept 11 bases outside the gene matches.